This T cell receptor beta chain was recovered during a study of T-cell memory formation after mild COVID-19. Amplification by 5'RACE using constant-segment primers produced TCR alpha and TCR beta cDNA libraries that carried sample barcodes and UMIs. TCRdb passed the 5' RACE reads through MiXCR, listing each CDR3 protein once. The table lists roughly 610,000 distinct CDR3 sequences, 17% of them singletons. General study findings and limits: Memory sampled before infection contained some responding clones, suggesting cross-reactive memory joined. Clones contracting across day 15 to 85 had a balanced CD4/CD8 profile; later expanding clones leaned CD4+.

The V gene's germline CDR1 is MGHRA and CDR2 YSYEKL. V lost 0 bases to trimming and J lost 6 bases, with 12 bases between them. The CDR3 extends over 14 amino acids. This clonotype was picked up a small number of times. Its antigen is not known. This chain uses TRBV4-1 with TRBJ2-7; D not certain. Input material: PBMCs or a T cell subset sorted from them (not recorded which). This clonotype was sampled from an adult woman who had mild COVID-19 (a few samples of this study predate the infection). Cell type and time point are not known. Here the CDR3 reads CASSQDGGGREQYF. CDR3 bases: TGCGCCAGCAGCCAAGACGGTGGTGGCCGCGAGCAGTACTTC.